This T cell receptor (beta chain) was identified during a study of CXCR3-negative and CXCR3-positive naive CD8 T cells. Libraries were UMI-labeled 5' RACE TRB cDNA. Reanalyzing the 5' RACE reads, TCRdb keeps one entry per CDR3 protein, without DNA. Its listing shows fewer than 95,000 distinct CDR3 sequences. The germline gives CDR1 SNHLY, CDR2 FYNNEI. This CDR3 is built from 14 residues. This clonotype originated in a human donor in good health. Some clones in this sample may be carry-over from other donors' samples. The chain links TRBV2 to TRBJ2-4; TCRdb outputs TRBD1, but without DNA this stays unchecked. Sequenced sample: naive CXCR3- CD8+ T cells from blood. Stated subset: CD45RO-CCR7+CD27+CD95- naive CD8+ T cells lacking CXCR3 (TNR3-). CDR3 in amino acids: CASSEAAGLNIQYF.